The sample holds a few counts of the clone carrying this T cell receptor (beta chain). Its specificity is not known. DNA at approximately 200 ng, tens of thousands of T cell genomes, went into sorted-subset replicate PCRs. TCRdb's table, derived via immunoSEQ multiplex PCR, lists solely in-frame clones and lacks some. The sample gives some 1.1 million clones, approximately 80% of which show up once; 0.89% is in the top ten. These data are taken from a study of shared clonotypes between healthy human individuals. Study results and caveats: In general, naive subsets displayed greater estimated richness than memory subsets did. Sorted-subset sequencing was shown by rarefaction to be incomplete despite large depth. Four donors shared 4.5% to 6.5% of their naive CD4 clonotypes.

This CDR3 has 15 residues. V lost 2 bases and J 4 bases, leaving 12 bases between the germline ends. CDR1 LNHDA and CDR2 SQIVND come from the germline V gene (reference sequence). The clonotype originates from a man younger than 35 in good health. Some clones in this sample may be carry-over from other donors' samples. The rearrangement uses TRBV19 and TRBJ1-5; D gene uncertain. Input material: memory CD4+ T cells from PBMCs. The subset here: CD45RA-negative fraction. The CDR3 protein is CASSIPGRANQPQHF. The CDR3, as DNA: TGTGCCAGTAGTATACCCGGGAGGGCGAATCAGCCCCAGCATTTT. Full variable domain (remainder filled in from reference TRBV19 and TRBJ1-5): DGGITQSPKYLFRKEGQNVTLSCEQNLNHDAMYWYRQDPGQGLRLIYYSQIVNDFQKGDIAEGYSVSREKKESFPLTVTSAQKNPTAFYLCASSIPGRANQPQHFGDGTRLSIL.